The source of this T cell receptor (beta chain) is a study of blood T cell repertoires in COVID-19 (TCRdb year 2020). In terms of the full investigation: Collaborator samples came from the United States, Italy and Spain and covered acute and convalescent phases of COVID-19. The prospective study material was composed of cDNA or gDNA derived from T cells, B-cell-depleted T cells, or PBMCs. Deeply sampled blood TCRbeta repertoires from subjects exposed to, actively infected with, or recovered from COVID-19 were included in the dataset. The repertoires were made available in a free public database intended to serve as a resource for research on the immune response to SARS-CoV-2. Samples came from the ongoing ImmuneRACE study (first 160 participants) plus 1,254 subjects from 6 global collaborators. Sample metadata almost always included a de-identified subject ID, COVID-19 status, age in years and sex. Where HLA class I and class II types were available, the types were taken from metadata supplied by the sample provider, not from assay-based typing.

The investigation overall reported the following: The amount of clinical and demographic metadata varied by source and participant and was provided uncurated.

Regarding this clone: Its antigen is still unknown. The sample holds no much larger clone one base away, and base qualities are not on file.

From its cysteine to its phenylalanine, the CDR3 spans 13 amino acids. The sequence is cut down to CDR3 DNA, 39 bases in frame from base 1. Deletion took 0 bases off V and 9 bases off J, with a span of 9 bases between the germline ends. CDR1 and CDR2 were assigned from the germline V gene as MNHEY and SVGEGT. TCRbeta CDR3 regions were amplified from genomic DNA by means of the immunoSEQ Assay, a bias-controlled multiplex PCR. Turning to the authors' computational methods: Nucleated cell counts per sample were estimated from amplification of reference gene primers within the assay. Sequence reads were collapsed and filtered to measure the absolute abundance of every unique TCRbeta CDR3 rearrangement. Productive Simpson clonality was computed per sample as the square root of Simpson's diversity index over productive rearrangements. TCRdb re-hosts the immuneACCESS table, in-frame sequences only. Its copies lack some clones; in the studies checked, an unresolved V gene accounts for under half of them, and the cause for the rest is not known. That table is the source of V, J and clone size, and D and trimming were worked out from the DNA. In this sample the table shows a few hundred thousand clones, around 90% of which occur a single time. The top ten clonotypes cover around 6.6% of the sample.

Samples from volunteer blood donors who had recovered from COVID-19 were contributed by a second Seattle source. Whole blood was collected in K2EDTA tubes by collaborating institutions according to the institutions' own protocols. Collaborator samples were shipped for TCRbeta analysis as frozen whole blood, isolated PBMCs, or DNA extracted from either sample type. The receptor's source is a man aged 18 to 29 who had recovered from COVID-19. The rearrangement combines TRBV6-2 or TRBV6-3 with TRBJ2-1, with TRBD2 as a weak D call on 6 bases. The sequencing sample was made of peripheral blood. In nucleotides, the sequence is TGTGCCAGCAGTTACTCCCGGGAGTCTGAGCAGTTCTTC. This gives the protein CASSYSRESEQFF.